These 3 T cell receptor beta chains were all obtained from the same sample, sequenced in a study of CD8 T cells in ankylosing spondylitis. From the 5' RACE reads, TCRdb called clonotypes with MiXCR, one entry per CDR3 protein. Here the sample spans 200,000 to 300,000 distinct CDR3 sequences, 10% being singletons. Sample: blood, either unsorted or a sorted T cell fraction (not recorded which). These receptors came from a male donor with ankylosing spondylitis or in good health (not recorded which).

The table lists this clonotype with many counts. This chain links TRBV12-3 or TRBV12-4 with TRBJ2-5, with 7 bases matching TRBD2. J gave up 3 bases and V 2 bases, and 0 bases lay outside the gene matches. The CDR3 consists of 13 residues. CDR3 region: CASSLSGKETQYF. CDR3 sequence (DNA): TGTGCCAGCAGTTTAAGCGGGAAAGAGACCCAGTACTTC.

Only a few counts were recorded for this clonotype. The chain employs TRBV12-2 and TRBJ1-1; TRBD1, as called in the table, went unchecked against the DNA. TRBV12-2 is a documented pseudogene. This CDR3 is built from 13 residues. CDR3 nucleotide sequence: TGTGCAAGTCGCCCCAGGGTGAACACTGAAGCTTTCTTT. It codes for CASRPRVNTEAFF.

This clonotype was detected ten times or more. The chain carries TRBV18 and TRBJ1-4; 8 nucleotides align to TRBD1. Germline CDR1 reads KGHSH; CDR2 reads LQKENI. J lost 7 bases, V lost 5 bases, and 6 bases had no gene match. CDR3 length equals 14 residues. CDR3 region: CASSKGQAGEKLFF. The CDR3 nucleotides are TGTGCCAGCTCAAAGGGACAGGCCGGTGAAAAACTGTTTTTT.